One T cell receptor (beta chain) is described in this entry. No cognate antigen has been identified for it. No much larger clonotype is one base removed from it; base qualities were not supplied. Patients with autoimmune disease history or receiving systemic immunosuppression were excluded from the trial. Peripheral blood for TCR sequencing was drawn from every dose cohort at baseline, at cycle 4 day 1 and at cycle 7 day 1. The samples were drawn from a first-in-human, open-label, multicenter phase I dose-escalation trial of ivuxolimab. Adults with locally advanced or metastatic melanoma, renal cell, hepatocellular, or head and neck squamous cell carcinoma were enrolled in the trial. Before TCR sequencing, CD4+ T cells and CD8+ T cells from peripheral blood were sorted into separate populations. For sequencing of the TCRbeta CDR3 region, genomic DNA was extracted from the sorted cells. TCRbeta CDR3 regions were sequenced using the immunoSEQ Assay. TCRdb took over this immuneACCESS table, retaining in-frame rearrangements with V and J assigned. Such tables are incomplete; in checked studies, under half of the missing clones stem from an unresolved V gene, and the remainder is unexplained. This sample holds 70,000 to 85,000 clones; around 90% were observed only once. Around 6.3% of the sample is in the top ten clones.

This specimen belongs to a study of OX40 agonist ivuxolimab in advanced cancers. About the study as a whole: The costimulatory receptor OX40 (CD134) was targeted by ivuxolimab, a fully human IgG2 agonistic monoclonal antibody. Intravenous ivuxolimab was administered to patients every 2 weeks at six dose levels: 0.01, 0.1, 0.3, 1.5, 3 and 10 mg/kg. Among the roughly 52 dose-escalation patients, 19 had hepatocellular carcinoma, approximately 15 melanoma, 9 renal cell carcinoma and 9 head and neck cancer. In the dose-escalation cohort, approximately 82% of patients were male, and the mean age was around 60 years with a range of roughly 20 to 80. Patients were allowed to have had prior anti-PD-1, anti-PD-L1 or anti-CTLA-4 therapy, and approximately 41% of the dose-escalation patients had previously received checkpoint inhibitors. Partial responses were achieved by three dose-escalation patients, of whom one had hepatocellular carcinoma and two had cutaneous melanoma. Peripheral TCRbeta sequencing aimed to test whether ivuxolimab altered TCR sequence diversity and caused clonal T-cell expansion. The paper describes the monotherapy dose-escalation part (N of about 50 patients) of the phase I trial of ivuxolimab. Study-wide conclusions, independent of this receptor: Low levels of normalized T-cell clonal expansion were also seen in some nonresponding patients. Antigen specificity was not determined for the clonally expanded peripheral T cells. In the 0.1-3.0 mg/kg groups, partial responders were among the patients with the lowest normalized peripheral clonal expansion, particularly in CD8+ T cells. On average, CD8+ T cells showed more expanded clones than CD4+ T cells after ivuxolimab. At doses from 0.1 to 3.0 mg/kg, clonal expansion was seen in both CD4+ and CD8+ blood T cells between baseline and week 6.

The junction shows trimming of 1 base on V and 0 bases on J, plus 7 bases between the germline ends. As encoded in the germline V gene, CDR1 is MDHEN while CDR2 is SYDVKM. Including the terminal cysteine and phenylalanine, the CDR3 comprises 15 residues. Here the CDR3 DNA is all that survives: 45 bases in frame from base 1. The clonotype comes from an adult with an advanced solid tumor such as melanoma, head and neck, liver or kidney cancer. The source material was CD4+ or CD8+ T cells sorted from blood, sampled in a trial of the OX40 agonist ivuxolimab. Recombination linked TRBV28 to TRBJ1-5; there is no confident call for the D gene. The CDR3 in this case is CASSLFVSSNQPQHF. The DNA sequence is TGTGCCAGCAGTTTATTTGTCAGTAGCAATCAGCCCCAGCATTTT. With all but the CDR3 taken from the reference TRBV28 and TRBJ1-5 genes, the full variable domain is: DVKVTQSSRYLVKRTGEKVFLECVQDMDHENMFWYRQDPGLGLRLIYFSYDVKMKEKGDIPEGYSVSREKKERFSLILESASTNQTSMYLCASSLFVSSNQPQHFGDGTRLSIL.